Following are 18 T cell receptor beta chains from one sample sequenced in a study of cytomegalovirus exposure and HLA in healthy donors. Data came from immunoSEQ multiplex PCR; TCRdb stores just in-frame clones and leaves some out. The sample consists of about 55,000 clones, 75% to 95% of them appearing once. Sequences were obtained from PBMCs. The receptors shown here come from a man aged 18 to 29 in good health and CMV-seronegative.

This clone was found once. The CDR3 DNA follows: TGTGCCAGCAGTTTTCGTGGGCATGACGGGCAGTACTTC. Protein sequence: CASSFRGHDGQYF. The chain has TRBV27 and TRBJ2-7; D not certain. CDR3 length equals 13 residues. Deletions cut 3 bases from V and 9 bases from J, with 15 bases between. Per the germline V gene, CDR1 is MNHEY and CDR2 is SMNVEV (reference sequence).

This clone was seen a single time. The CDR3 sequence is CASSMTRLTDTQYF. The CDR3 region has the DNA TGTGCCAGTAGTATGACTAGGCTCACAGATACGCAGTATTTT. The chain uses TRBV19 and TRBJ2-3; possibly TRBD2 for D (6 bases). With 3 bases removed from V and 2 bases from J, the gap between germline ends came to 9 bases. Looked up from germline, CDR1 is LNHDA and CDR2 is SQIVND (reference sequence). This CDR3 is 14 amino acids long.

This chain connects TRBV7-9 to TRBJ2-1; TRBD2 might be the D (6 bases). The ends were cut back, 1 base at V and 3 bases at J, with 7 bases in the middle. The CDR3 is made up of 14 amino acids. CDR1 and CDR2 from the germline V gene are SEHNR and FQNEAQ (reference sequence). CDR3 sequence reads: CASSLGRGYNEQFF. Here the CDR3 DNA reads TGTGCCAGCAGCTTAGGGCGGGGCTACAATGAGCAGTTCTTC. Using reference TRBV7-9 and TRBJ2-1 for the parts outside the CDR3, the full variable domain is DTGVSQNPRHKITKRGQNVTFRCDPISEHNRLYWYRQTLGQGPEFLTYFQNEAQLEKSRLLSDRFSAERPKGSFSTLEIQRTEQGDSAMYLCASSLGRGYNEQFFGPGTRLTVL.

This clone was observed a handful of times. The genes are TRBV6-5 and TRBJ2-7, with D perhaps matching TRBD2 (5 bases). CDR1 and CDR2 (germline): MNHEY, SVGAGI. The length of the CDR3 is 11 residues. V was clipped by 0 bases and J by 12 bases, with 9 bases between them. This CDR3 reads CASSYSREMYF. The CDR3 region has the DNA TGTGCCAGCAGTTACTCCCGGGAAATGTACTTC.

The chain is built from TRBV11-2 and TRBJ2-7; D possibly corresponds to TRBD2 (6 bases). The CDR3 has 16 amino acids. Germline CDR1 SGHAT, CDR2 FQNNGV. Trimming took 2 bases from V and 0 from J, leaving 14 bases between them. For the CDR3, the DNA is TGTGCCAGCAGCTTACAACAAGCGGGTCTCTCCTACGAGCAGTACTTC. Translation gives CASSLQQAGLSYEQYF.

The V call is TRBV28, the J call TRBJ2-2; 8 nucleotides align to TRBD2. Germline-derived CDR1 and CDR2 are MDHEN and SYDVKM. Trimming took 6 bases from V and 7 from J; bases not matched to a gene: 4. This CDR3 contains 13 residues. CDR3 residues: CASSSAGGGELFF. CDR3 DNA: TGTGCCAGCAGCTCTGCGGGAGGCGGGGAGCTGTTTTTT.

This clone has just one count. The gene calls are TRBV6-5 and TRBJ1-1, with no clear D. This CDR3 spans 14 amino acids. Germline V gene lookup returns CDR1 MNHEY and CDR2 SVGAGI. V lost 4 bases and J 1 base, leaving 10 bases between the germline ends. This chain's CDR3 is CASSSTTANTEAFF. Here the CDR3 DNA reads TGTGCCAGCAGTTCGACAACAGCGAACACTGAAGCTTTCTTT.

The rearrangement uses TRBV27 and TRBJ2-1; 7 bases map to TRBD1. With 6 bases clipped from V and 4 bases from J, the junction kept 6 bases outside the gene matches. The CDR3 is made up of 14 amino acids. Germline CDR1 and CDR2: MNHEY and SMNVEV (reference sequence). The CDR3 bases are TGTGCCAGCAGGCTCGGGACAGATTACAATGAGCAGTTCTTC. Its translation is CASRLGTDYNEQFF.

This sequence joins TRBV30 and TRBJ2-2; 8 bases match TRBD2. From germline, CDR1 is GTSNPN and CDR2 SVGIG (reference sequence). CDR3 size: 14 residues. With V trimmed by 5 bases and J by 6 bases, 8 bases remained unmatched. The CDR3 sequence is CAWESGSRAGELFF. The CDR3 bases are TGTGCCTGGGAAAGCGGGAGTCGGGCCGGGGAGCTGTTTTTT.

This chain joins TRBV5-1 and TRBJ2-7, with 10 bases matching TRBD2. V trimming: 6 bases; J trimming: 1 base; junction bases outside the gene matches: 4. The CDR3 consists of 14 residues. Germline V gene lookup returns CDR1 SGHRS and CDR2 YFSETQ. The CDR3 reads CASTKLAGSYEQYF. CDR3 DNA: TGCGCCAGCACCAAACTAGCGGGGTCCTACGAGCAGTACTTC.

The V call is TRBV7-9, the J call TRBJ2-2; 10 bases match TRBD2. Germline CDR1 and CDR2: SEHNR and FQNEAQ (reference sequence). This CDR3 spans 16 amino acids. V shed 3 bases, J shed 4 bases, and the junction held 5 bases outside the gene matches. The CDR3 DNA sequence: TGTGCCAGCAGCTTCACAGCGGGAGGGCCCACCGGGGAGCTGTTTTTT. Amino acids: CASSFTAGGPTGELFF.

The CDR3 sequence is CASSQGLISSYNEQFF. CDR3 sequence (DNA): TGTGCCAGCAGCCAAGGACTTATCAGCTCCTACAATGAGCAGTTCTTC. The rearrangement uses TRBV14 and TRBJ2-1; no reliable D call. The CDR3 consists of 16 residues. CDR1 is SGHDN, CDR2 FVKESK, per germline. Trimming stripped 1 base from V and 0 bases from J, with 10 bases between. The full variable domain, rest sourced from reference TRBV14 and TRBJ2-1, is EAGVTQFPSHSVIEKGQTVTLRCDPISGHDNLYWYRRVMGKEIKFLLHFVKESKQDESGMPNNRFLAERTGGTYSTLKVQPAELEDSGVYFCASSQGLISSYNEQFFGPGTRLTVL.

In this sample, this clone turned up once. The chain employs TRBV7-9 and TRBJ2-7, with 7 nucleotides matching TRBD2. Per germline, CDR1 SEHNR and CDR2 FQNEAQ (reference sequence). V was pared by 5 bases and J by 10 bases, with 8 bases of the junction left unmatched. This CDR3 has 12 amino acids. CDR3 loop: CASSRELARQYF. The CDR3 nucleotides read TGTGCCAGCAGCCGTGAACTAGCGAGACAGTACTTC. Based on the CDR3 plus reference TRBV7-9 and TRBJ2-7, the full variable domain is DTGVSQNPRHKITKRGQNVTFRCDPISEHNRLYWYRQTLGQGPEFLTYFQNEAQLEKSRLLSDRFSAERPKGSFSTLEIQRTEQGDSAMYLCASSRELARQYFGPGTRLTVT.

The chain couples TRBV25-1 to TRBJ2-3, with TRBD1 matching over 9 bases. The CDR3 extends over 15 amino acids. Losses at the gene ends were 5 bases for V and 5 bases for J; bases not matched to a gene: 8. Per the germline V gene, CDR1 is MGHDK and CDR2 is SYGVNS. CDR3 nucleotides: TGTGCCAGCAGTAAACCGGGACAGGGTGAAGATACGCAGTATTTT. Translated, it gives CASSKPGQGEDTQYF. The full variable domain, its missing parts supplied by reference TRBV25-1 and TRBJ2-3, is EADIYQTPRYLVIGTGKKITLECSQTMGHDKMYWYQQDPGMELHLIHYSYGVNSTEKGDLSSESTVSRIRTEHFPLTLESARPSHTSQYLCASSKPGQGEDTQYFGPGTRLTVL.

The rearrangement joins TRBV27 to TRBJ2-7, with 8 bases lining up with TRBD1. The germline CDR1 and CDR2 sequences are MNHEY and SMNVEV (reference sequence). The CDR3 loop spans 14 amino acids. J gave up 1 base and V 5 bases, and 4 bases lay outside the gene matches. The CDR3 region is CASSRTGYSYEQYF. As DNA, the CDR3 is TGTGCCAGCAGTCGGACAGGGTATTCCTACGAGCAGTACTTC.

The rearrangement links TRBV4-1 to TRBJ1-1; D unclear. The CDR3 loop spans 16 amino acids. V was cut by 4 bases and J by 1 base, with 16 bases left in between. The germline V gene encodes CDR1 MGHRA and CDR2 YSYEKL. The CDR3 nucleotides are TGCGCCAGCAGCCTCCAATGGGCAGATACGAACACTGAAGCTTTCTTT. Amino acid sequence: CASSLQWADTNTEAFF.

This clone was seen a few times. The genes are TRBV27 and TRBJ2-3; perhaps TRBD2 as D (6 bases). The germline CDR1 and CDR2 sequences are MNHEY and SMNVEV (reference sequence). V was trimmed by 9 bases and J by 6 bases, leaving 19 bases between them. CDR3 length: 14 amino acids. CDR3 sequence reads: CARIAGPDRDTQYF. Written as DNA, the CDR3 is TGTGCCAGAATTGCGGGACCCGACCGGGATACGCAGTATTTT.

V gene TRBV2 combines with J gene TRBJ2-1; 10 bases align to TRBD2. Germline V gives CDR1 SNHLY, CDR2 FYNNEI. V shed 7 bases, J shed 7 bases, and the junction held 13 bases outside the gene matches. This CDR3 spans 16 amino acids. CDR3 residues: CASTPDASGSWNEQFF. In nucleotides, the CDR3 is TGTGCCAGCACCCCGGATGCTAGCGGGAGTTGGAATGAGCAGTTCTTC.